This is a list of T cell receptor beta chains from one sample in a study of neurological immune-mediated disorders. TCRdb analysed the 5' RACE reads with MiXCR anew, one entry per CDR3 protein. Of 30,000 to 35,000 distinct CDR3 sequences in the sample, approximately 22% were seen once. Sequences were obtained from CD4+ T cells from blood. These receptors came from a man aged 50-60 years with HTLV-1-associated myelopathy (HAM/TSP). CDR3s include the opening cysteine and the closing phenylalanine or tryptophan. Fields, in order: V gene, J gene, CDR3 protein.

TRBV5-1	TRBJ2-1	CASSPSWRSYNEQFF
TRBV5-1	TRBJ2-7	CASSGTSALYEQYF
TRBV3-1	TRBJ2-4	CASSQDIVQGAKNIQYF
TRBV7-2	TRBJ2-1	CASTTYNEQFF
TRBV6-6	TRBJ2-4	CASSYWAGVIQYF
TRBV20-1	TRBJ1-1	CSARSGTGIDEAFF
TRBV5-1	TRBJ1-2	CASSPGELVDGYTF
TRBV12-3/TRBV12-4	TRBJ2-7	CASTRGAGGVEQYF
TRBV6-4	TRBJ1-5	CASSPGWGQPQHF
TRBV12-3/TRBV12-4	TRBJ2-3	CARSPQASTDTQYF
TRBV20-1	TRBJ2-3	CSARRGWGEGDTQYF
TRBV3-1	TRBJ2-5	CASSQQLGQTQYF
TRBV20-1	TRBJ1-3	CSARTGNTIYF
TRBV20-1	TRBJ1-5	CSAREGPPNQPQHF
TRBV5-6	TRBJ2-1	CASSQLQGAKYNEQFF
TRBV18	TRBJ2-1	CASSLTGLPYNEQFF
TRBV5-1	TRBJ1-1	CASSLGAVGNTEAFF
TRBV7-3	TRBJ2-3	CASSLTVGKDTQYF
TRBV3-1	TRBJ1-5	CASSQGSISNQPQHF
TRBV12-3/TRBV12-4	TRBJ2-1	CASSSGTGEVEQFF
TRBV9	TRBJ2-5	CASSPQVNIGGETQYF
TRBV7-2	TRBJ1-1	CASSLSRGVIREAFF
TRBV29-1	TRBJ1-4	CSVGLDTATNEKLFF
TRBV3-1	TRBJ2-2	CASSRQGGPGELFF
TRBV12-3/TRBV12-4	TRBJ1-1	CASSPRGGGTEAFF
TRBV5-1	TRBJ2-1	CASSTRQGAYNEQFF
TRBV6-8	TRBJ2-7	CASSYPGQDEQYF
TRBV18	TRBJ1-1	CASSPPGIGAEAFF
TRBV18	TRBJ2-7	CASSPDTGVDEQYF
TRBV24-1	TRBJ1-2	CATSDSRTASGGYTF
TRBV6-1	TRBJ2-7	CASRPDILDRTGEQYF
TRBV28	TRBJ1-5	CASSSSGNQPQHF
TRBV10-3	TRBJ1-5	CAISESKKGTYSNQPQHF
TRBV6-1	TRBJ1-5	CASTLGQINQPQHF
TRBV10-3	TRBJ1-2	CAISHSFRQGNYGYTF
TRBV7-8	TRBJ2-1	CASSATPSNEQFF
TRBV20-1	TRBJ2-4	CSAAGGLVGFSKNIQYF
TRBV7-2	TRBJ1-2	CASSYTQQDAMGYTF
TRBV20-1	TRBJ1-1	CSANGLPWNTEAFF
TRBV19	TRBJ1-2	CASKRTGQSSYTF
TRBV10-2	TRBJ2-2	CASSGEVAGELFF
TRBV7-9	TRBJ1-3	CASSQQTGSGNTIYF
TRBV5-1	TRBJ1-6	CASSSGRTGKDPWNSPLHF